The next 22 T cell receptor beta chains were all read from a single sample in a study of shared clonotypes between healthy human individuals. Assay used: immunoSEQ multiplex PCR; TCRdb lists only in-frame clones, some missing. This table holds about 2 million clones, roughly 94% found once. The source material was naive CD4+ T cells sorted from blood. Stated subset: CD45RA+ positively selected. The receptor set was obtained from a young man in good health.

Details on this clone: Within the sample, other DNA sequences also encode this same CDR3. CDR3 DNA: TGTGCCTGGAGTGTAGGGCTTGGCTACACCTTC. This encodes CAWSVGLGYTF. The chain combines TRBV30 with TRBJ1-2; D gene ambiguous. The germline V and J ends were trimmed by 0 bases and 7 bases, with 6 bases remaining between them. The CDR3 is 11 residues long. Germline V lookup: CDR1 GTSNPN, CDR2 SVGIG (reference sequence).

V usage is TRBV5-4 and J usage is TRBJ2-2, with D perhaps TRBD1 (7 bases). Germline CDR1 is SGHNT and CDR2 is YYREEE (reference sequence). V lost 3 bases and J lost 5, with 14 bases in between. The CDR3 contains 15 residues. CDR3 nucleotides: TGTGCCAGCAGCTGGGGGGACAGCGCAACCGGGGAGCTGTTTTTT. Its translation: CASSWGDSATGELFF.

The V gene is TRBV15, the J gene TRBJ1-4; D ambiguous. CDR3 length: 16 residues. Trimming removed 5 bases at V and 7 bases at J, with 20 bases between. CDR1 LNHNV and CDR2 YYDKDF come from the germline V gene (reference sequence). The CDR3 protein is CATSAPPGPRGEKLFF. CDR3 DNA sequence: TGTGCCACCAGCGCCCCCCCGGGCCCAAGAGGTGAAAAACTGTTTTTT.

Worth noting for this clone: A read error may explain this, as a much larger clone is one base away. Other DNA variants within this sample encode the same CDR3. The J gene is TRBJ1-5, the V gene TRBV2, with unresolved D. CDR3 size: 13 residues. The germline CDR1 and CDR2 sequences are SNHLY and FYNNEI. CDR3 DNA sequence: TGTGCCAGCAGTCAAGATAGCAACCAGCCCCAGCATTTT. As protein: CASSQDSNQPQHF.

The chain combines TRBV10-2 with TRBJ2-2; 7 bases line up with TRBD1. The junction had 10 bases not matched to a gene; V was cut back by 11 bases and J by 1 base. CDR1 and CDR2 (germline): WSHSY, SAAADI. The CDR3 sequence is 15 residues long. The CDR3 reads CAARSAGGNTGELFF. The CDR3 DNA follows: TGCGCCGCGAGGAGTGCAGGGGGGAACACCGGGGAGCTGTTTTTT.

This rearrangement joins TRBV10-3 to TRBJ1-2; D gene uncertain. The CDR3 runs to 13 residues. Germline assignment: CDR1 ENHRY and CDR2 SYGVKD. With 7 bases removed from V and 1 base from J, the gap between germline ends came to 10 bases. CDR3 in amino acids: CAITLTDNYGYTF. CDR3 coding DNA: TGTGCCATCACCTTAACGGATAACTATGGCTACACCTTC.

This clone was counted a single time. CDR3 DNA sequence: TGTGCCATCAGTGAGCAAGACAGGATCTCCTACGAGCAGTACTTC. This sequence encodes CAISEQDRISYEQYF. J is TRBJ2-7 and V is TRBV10-3; D is perhaps TRBD1 (6 bases). Per the germline V gene, CDR1 is ENHRY and CDR2 is SYGVKD. CDR3 length: 15 residues. Trimming removed 2 bases from V and 0 bases from J, with 11 bases in between.

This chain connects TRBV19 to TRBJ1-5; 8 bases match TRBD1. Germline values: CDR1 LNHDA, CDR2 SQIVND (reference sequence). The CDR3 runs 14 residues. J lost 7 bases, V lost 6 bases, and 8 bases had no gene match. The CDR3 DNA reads TGTGCCAGTAGAGAGACAGGGGTACGACAGCCCCAGCATTTT. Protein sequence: CASRETGVRQPQHF.

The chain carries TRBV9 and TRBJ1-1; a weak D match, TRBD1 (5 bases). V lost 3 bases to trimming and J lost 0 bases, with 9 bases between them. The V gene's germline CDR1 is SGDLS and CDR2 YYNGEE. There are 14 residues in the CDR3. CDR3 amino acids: CASSASGLNTEAFF. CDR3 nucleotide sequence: TGTGCCAGCAGCGCATCAGGGCTGAACACTGAAGCTTTCTTT.

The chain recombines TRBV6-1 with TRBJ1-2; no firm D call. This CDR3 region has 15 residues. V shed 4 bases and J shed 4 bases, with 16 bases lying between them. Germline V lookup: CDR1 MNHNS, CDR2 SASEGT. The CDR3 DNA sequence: TGTGCCAGCAGTGTTGTTCAGGCGCTAGGCTATGGCTACACCTTC. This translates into CASSVVQALGYGYTF.

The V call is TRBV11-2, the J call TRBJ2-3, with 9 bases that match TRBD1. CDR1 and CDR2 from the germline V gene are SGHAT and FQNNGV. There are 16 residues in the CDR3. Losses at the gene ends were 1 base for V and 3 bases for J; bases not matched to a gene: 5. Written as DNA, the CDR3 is TGTGCCAGCAGCTTAGTCGGGACAGGGATAACAGATACGCAGTATTTT. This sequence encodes CASSLVGTGITDTQYF.

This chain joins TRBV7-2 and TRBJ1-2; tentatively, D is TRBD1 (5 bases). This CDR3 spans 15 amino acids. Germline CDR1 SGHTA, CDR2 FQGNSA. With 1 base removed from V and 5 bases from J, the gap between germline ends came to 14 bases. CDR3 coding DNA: TGTGCCAGCAGCTTAGTTCCCGGGGGAGGTTATGGCTACACCTTC. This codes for CASSLVPGGGYGYTF.

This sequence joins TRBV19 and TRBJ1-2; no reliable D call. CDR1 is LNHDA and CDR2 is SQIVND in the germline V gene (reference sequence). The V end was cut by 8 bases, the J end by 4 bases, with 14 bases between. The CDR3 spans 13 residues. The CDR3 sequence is CASQEGRTYGYTF. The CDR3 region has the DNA TGTGCCAGTCAGGAGGGTCGGACCTATGGCTACACCTTC.

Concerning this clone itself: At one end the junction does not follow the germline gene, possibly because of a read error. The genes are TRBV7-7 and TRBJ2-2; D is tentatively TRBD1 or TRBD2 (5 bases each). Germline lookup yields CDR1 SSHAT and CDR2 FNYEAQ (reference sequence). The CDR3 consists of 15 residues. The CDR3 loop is CASSPGRINTGELFF. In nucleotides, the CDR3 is TGTGCTAGCAGCCCGGGACGGATAAACACCGGGGAGCTGTTTTTT.

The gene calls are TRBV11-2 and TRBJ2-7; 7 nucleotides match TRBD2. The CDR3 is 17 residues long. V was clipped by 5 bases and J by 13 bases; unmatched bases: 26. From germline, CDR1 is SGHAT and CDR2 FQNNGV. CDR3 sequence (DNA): TGTGCCAGCAGCCTCCTCACCGACAGATTTAGCCTAGCGGCTCAATACTTC. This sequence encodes CASSLLTDRFSLAAQYF.

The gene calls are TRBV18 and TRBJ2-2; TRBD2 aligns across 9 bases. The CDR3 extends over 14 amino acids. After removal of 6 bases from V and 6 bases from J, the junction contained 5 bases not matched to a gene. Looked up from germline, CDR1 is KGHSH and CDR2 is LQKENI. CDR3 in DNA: TGTGCCAGCTCCCAGCGGGAGGAAGCCGGGGAGCTGTTTTTT. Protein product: CASSQREEAGELFF.

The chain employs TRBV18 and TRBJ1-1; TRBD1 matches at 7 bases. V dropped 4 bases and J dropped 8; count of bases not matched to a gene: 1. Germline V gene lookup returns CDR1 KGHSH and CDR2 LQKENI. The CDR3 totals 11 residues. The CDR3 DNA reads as TGTGCCAGCTCACAGGGGGCAGAAGCTTTCTTT. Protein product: CASSQGAEAFF.

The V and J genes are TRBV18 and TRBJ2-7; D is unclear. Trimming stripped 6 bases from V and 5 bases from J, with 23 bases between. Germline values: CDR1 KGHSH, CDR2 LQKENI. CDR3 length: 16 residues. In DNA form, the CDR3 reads TGTGCCAGCTCCCCCGACGACGGCCTCATTGATCACGAGCAGTACTTC. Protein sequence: CASSPDDGLIDHEQYF.

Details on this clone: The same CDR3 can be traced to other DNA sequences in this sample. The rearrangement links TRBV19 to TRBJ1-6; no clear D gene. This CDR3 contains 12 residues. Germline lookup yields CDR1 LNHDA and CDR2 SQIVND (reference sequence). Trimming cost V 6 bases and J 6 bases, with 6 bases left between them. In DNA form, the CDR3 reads TGTGCCAGTAGCCGGACTAATTCACCCCTCCACTTT. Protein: CASSRTNSPLHF.

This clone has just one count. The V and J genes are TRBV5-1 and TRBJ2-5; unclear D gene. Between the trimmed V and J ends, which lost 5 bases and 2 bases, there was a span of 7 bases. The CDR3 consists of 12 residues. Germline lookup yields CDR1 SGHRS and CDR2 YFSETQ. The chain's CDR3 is CASRGSQETQYF. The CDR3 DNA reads TGCGCCAGCAGGGGTTCACAAGAGACCCAGTACTTC.

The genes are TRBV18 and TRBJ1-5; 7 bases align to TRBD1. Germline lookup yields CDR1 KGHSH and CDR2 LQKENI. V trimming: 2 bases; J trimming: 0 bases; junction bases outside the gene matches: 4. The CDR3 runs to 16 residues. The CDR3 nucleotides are TGTGCCAGCTCACCAGGGACAGCGTATAGCAATCAGCCCCAGCATTTT. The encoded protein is CASSPGTAYSNQPQHF.

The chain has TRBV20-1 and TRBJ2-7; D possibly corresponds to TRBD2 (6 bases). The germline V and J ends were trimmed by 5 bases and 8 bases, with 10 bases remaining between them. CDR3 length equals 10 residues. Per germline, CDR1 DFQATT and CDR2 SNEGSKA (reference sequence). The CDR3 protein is CSARTTQQYF. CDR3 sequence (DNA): TGCAGTGCTCGGACTACCCAGCAGTACTTC.